This T cell receptor (beta chain) was captured by sequencing in a study of blood T cell repertoires in COVID-19. This clone was seen a handful of times. The study drew participants aged about 18 to 89 years from some 24 US areas. As originally analysed: Reference gene primer amplification gave estimated nucleated cell counts. The table came from immunoSEQ multiplex PCR; TCRdb's copy has only in-frame clones and leaves some out. The D gene and trimming were derived from the DNA, and the V and J assignments and clone size from that table. In the table there are approximately 180,000 clones, more than 75% of which are singletons. Germline values: CDR1 LGHDT, CDR2 YNNKEL (reference sequence). The CDR3 totals 14 residues. V was clipped by 1 base and J by 11 bases, with 17 bases between them.

The chain combines TRBV3-1 (or the pseudogene TRBV3-2) with TRBJ1-1, with D tentatively TRBD1 (6 bases). The sequence derives from a woman aged 45-59 years with acute COVID-19. Material for sequencing was PBMCs or T cells enriched from blood (not recorded which). CDR3 residues: CASSQGGGARRAFF. Written as DNA, the CDR3 is TGTGCCAGCAGCCAAGGTGGGGGGGCTCGGCGCGCTTTCTTT.